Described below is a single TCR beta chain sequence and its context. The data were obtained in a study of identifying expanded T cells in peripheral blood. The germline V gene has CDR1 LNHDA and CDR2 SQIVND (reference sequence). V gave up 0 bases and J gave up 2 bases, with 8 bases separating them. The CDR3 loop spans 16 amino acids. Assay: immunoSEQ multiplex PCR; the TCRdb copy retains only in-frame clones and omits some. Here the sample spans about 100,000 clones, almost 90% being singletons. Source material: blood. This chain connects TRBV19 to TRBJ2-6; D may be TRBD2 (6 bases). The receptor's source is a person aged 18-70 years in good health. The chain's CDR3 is CASSIEEGTGANVLTF. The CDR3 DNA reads TGTGCCAGTAGTATAGAGGAGGGGACTGGGGCCAACGTCCTGACTTTC.